The sequence of this T cell receptor (beta chain) was determined in a study of identical twins. General study points: Twin pairs had excess sharing that was weaker in beta out-of-frame sequences. Abundant beta clonotypes from cord blood had fewer insertions, unlike memory repertoires, which showed none.

Template switching introduced a universal primer site, and the cDNA bore unique molecular identifiers. TCRdb passed the 5' RACE reads through MiXCR, listing each CDR3 protein once. Among hundreds of thousands of distinct CDR3 sequences listed, around 6% were seen once. As regards this clonotype: The antigen is undetermined. Compared with germline, one end of the junction differs, possibly owing to a read error.

CDR1 SGHRS and CDR2 YFSETQ come from the germline V gene. The CDR3 is 12 amino acids. The sample consisted of naive T cells sorted from blood. The sequence was collected from a man aged 18 to 30 in good health. The gene calls are TRBV5-1 and TRBJ2-1, with D possibly matching TRBD2 (6 bases). In nucleotides, the CDR3 is TGCGCCAGCAGCCCGGACTACGATGAGCAGTTCTTC. Its translation: CASSPDYDEQFF.